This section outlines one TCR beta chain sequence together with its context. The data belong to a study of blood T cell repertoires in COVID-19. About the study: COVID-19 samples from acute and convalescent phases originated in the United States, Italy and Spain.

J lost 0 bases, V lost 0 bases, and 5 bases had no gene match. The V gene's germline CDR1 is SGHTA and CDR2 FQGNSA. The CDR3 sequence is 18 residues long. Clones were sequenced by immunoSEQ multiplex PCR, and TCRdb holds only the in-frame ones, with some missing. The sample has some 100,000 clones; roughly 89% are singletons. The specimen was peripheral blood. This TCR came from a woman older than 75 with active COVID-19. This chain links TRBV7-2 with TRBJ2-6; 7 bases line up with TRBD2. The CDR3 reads CASSLAGLGSSGANVLTF. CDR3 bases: TGTGCCAGCAGCTTAGCCGGACTAGGCAGCTCTGGGGCCAACGTCCTGACTTTC.